The 2 T cell receptor beta chains presented below share a single source sample, sequenced in a study of blood T cells in healthy people across ages. A second PCR of 7 to 11 cycles used a sample-barcoded 5' primer and a J-beta primer mix. TCRdb processed the 5' RACE reads anew with MiXCR; each CDR3 protein has one entry. The table shows some 670,000 distinct CDR3 sequences, with approximately 52% occurring only once. The specimen was blood. Receptors were obtained from a woman aged 80 or older in good health.

The chain has TRBV25-1 and TRBJ2-5; D is unresolved. The ends were cut back, 10 bases at V and 5 bases at J, with 14 bases in the middle. The CDR3 sequence is 12 residues long. Germline CDR1 is MGHDK and CDR2 is SYGVNS. DNA for the CDR3: TGTGCCACCGGCCAAAAAGGGGAGACCCAGTACTTC. Protein sequence: CATGQKGETQYF. Supplemented by reference TRBV25-1 and TRBJ2-5, the full variable domain reads EADIYQTPRYLVIGTGKKITLECSQTMGHDKMYWYQQDPGMELHLIHYSYGVNSTEKGDLSSESTVSRIRTEHFPLTLESARPSHTSQYLCATGQKGETQYFGPGTRLLVL.

Comments on this clonotype: This may come from a read error, since a much larger clone is one base off. V gene TRBV11-2 combines with J gene TRBJ2-1, with D possibly being TRBD2 (7 bases). Germline CDR1 and CDR2: SGHAT and FQNNGV. The length of the CDR3 is 14 residues. The CDR3 sequence: CASTPGATGGEPFF. The DNA for the CDR3 is TGTGCCAGCACCCCGGGGGCTACGGGAGGTGAGCCGTTCTTC.